This section outlines one T cell receptor (beta chain) sequence together with its context. In germline, CDR1 is MGHRA, CDR2 YSYEKL. V lost 5 bases, J lost 0 bases, and 11 bases lay in between. The CDR3 length is 14 residues. This table comes from immunoSEQ multiplex PCR, and its TCRdb copy is limited to in-frame clones, with some not included. Among approximately 150,000 clones listed, over 80% were seen once. These data originate in a study of cytomegalovirus exposure and HLA in healthy donors. The sequence derives from a man younger than 30 in good health and CMV-seropositive. The sequenced sample was PBMCs. This chain uses TRBV4-1 with TRBJ2-7; no clear D. CDR3 region: CASSASYSSYEQYF. The CDR3 DNA reads TGCGCCAGCAGCGCCTCCTACAGCTCCTACGAGCAGTACTTC.